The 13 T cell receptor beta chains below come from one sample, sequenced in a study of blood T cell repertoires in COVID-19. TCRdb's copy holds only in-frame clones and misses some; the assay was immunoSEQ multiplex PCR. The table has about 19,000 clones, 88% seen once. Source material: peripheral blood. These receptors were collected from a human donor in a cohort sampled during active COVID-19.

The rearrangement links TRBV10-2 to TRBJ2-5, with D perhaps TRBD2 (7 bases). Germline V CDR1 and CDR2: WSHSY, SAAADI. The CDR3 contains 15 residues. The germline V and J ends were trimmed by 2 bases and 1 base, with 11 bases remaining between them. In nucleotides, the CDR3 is TGCGCCAGCAGTGAGGGGCGGGGGCGCCAAGAGACCCAGTACTTC. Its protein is CASSEGRGRQETQYF.

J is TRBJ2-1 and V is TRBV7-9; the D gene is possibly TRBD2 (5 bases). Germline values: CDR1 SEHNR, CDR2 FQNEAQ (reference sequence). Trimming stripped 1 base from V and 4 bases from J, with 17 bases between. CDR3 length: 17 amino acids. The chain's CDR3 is CASSLEKEVGRYNEQFF. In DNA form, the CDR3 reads TGTGCCAGCAGCTTAGAAAAAGAGGTAGGGAGATACAATGAGCAGTTCTTC.

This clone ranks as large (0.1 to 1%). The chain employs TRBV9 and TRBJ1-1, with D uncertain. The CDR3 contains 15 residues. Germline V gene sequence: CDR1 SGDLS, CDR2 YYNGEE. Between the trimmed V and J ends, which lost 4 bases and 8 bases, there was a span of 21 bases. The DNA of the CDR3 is TGTGCCAGCAGCCCACCGACGGCCAGCGCCACGGAAGCTTTCTTT. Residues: CASSPPTASATEAFF.

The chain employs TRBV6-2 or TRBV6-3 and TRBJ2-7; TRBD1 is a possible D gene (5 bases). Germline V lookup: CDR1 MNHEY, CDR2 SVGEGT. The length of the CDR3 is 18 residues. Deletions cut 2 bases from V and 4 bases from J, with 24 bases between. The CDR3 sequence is CASSYMTATSGFPYEQYF. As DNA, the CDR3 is TGTGCCAGCAGTTACATGACAGCAACTTCTGGGTTCCCGTACGAGCAGTACTTC.

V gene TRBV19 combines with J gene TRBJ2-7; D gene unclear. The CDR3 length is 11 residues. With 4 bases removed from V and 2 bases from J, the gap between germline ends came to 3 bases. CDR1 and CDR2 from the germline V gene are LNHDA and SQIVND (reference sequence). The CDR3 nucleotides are TGTGCCAGTAGTACGGCCTACGAGCAGTACTTC. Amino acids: CASSTAYEQYF.

The DNA of the CDR3 is TGTGCCAGCAGCCTCAATCTTCAACAGTCTGGAAACACCATATATTTT. Residues: CASSLNLQQSGNTIYF. The J gene is TRBJ1-3, the V gene TRBV7-8; D not certain. CDR3 size: 16 residues. Deletions cut 5 bases from V and 1 base from J, with 15 bases between. Germline V gene lookup returns CDR1 SGHVS and CDR2 FQNEAQ.

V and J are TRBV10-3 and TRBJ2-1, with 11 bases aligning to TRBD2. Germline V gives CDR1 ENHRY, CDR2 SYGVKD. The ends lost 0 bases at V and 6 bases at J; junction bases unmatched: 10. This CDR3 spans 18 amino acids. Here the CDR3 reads CAISESLLLAGDINEQFF. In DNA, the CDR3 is TGTGCCATCAGTGAGTCCCTCCTACTAGCGGGGGACATCAATGAGCAGTTCTTC.

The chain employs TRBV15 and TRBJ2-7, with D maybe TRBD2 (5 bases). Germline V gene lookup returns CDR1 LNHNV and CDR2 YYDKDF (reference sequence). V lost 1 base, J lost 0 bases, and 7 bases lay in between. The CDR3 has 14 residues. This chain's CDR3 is CATSRVGVSYEQYF. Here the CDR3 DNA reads TGTGCCACCAGCAGAGTCGGGGTCTCCTACGAGCAGTACTTC.

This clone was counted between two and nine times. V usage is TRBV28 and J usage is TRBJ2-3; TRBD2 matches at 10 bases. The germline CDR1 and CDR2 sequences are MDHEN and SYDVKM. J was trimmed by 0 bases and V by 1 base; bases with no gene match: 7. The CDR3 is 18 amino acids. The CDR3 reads CASSLYSGGLGSTDTQYF. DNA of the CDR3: TGTGCCAGCAGTTTATATAGCGGGGGGCTGGGGAGCACAGATACGCAGTATTTT.

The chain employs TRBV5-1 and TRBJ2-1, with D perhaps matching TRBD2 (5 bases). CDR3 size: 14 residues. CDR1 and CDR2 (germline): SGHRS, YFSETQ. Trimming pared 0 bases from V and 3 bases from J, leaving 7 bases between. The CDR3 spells CASSLAAGYNEQFF. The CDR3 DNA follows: TGCGCCAGCAGCTTGGCCGCGGGCTACAATGAGCAGTTCTTC. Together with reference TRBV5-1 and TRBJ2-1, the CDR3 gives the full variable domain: KAGVTQTPRYLIKTRGQQVTLSCSPISGHRSVSWYQQTPGQGLQFLFEYFSETQRNKGNFPGRFSGRQFSNSRSEMNVSTLELGDSALYLCASSLAAGYNEQFFGPGTRLTVL.

CDR3 loop: CASSLGGYNYEQYF. CDR3 nucleotides: TGTGCCAGCAGCCTAGGTGGTTACAACTACGAGCAGTACTTC. The V gene is TRBV7-4, the J gene TRBJ2-7; D is unresolved. Per the germline V gene, CDR1 is SGHVT and CDR2 is SQSDAQ. Trimming stripped 5 bases from V and 3 bases from J, with 14 bases between. This CDR3 has 14 amino acids.

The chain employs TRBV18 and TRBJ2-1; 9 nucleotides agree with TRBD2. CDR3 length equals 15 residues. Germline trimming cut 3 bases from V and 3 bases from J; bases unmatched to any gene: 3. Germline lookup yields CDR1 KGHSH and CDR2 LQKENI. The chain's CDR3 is CASSPSSGDYNEQFF. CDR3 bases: TGTGCCAGCTCACCGTCTAGCGGGGACTACAATGAGCAGTTCTTC.

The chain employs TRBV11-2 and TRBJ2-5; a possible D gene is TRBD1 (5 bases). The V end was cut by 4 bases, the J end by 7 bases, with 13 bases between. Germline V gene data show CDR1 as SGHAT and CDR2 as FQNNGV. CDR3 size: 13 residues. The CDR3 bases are TGTGCCAGCAGCTCTCAGGGAAGGGTGACCCAGTACTTC. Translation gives CASSSQGRVTQYF.